This TCR beta chain was documented in a study of Graves' ophthalmopathy and Graves' hyperthyroidism. This clonotype was seen at least ten times. The antigen remains unidentified. Clinical symptoms and serum thyroxine were used for diagnosis; TRAb, thyroid ultrasound and orbital computed tomography were also relied on. The study's findings and limits: In blood, most expanded thyroid clonotypes above 0.001 frequency were also detected.

From RNA, the CDR3 regions of TCR beta chains were amplified and sequenced. The workflow started with a first-round RT-PCR run with HTBI primers and then moved on to a second-round multiplex PCR. TCRdb re-called the multiplex PCR reads with MiXCR, one entry per CDR3 protein. The sample comprises just over 400,000 distinct CDR3 sequences, roughly 20% of which are singletons, and more than 2.5% rests with the top ten. This CDR3 contains 14 residues. The junction had 5 bases not matched to a gene; V was cut back by 4 bases and J by 4 bases. CDR1 SNHLY and CDR2 FYNNEI come from the germline V gene. This receptor was obtained from a woman aged 18-29 years with stable Graves' hyperthyroidism. The sequenced material came from peripheral blood. The chain links TRBV2 to TRBJ2-7; the match to TRBD2 covers 9 bases. CDR3 protein: CASSGLAGMYEQYF. CDR3 nucleotide sequence: TGTGCCAGCAGTGGGCTAGCGGGAATGTACGAGCAGTACTTC.